This T cell receptor (beta chain) was observed in a study of blood T cell repertoires in COVID-19. For the study at large: COVID-19 samples, acute and convalescent, were from the United States, Italy and Spain. T cells, B-cell-depleted T cells, or PBMCs supplied cDNA or gDNA.

Patients from Seattle were sampled longitudinally, starting during active infection. This CDR3 has 13 residues. Trimming at V came to 4 bases and at J to 4 bases, leaving 2 bases not matched to a gene. Germline V gives CDR1 SGHRS, CDR2 YFSETQ. Libraries were prepared by immunoSEQ multiplex PCR; TCRdb keeps only in-frame clonotypes and omits some of them. The sample lists 300,000 to 450,000 clones, over 85% occurring once. Sequenced material: peripheral blood. The rearrangement joins TRBV5-1 to TRBJ2-5; 9 positions match TRBD1. The clonotype originates from a woman in her sixties or seventies with COVID-19, enrolled during active disease. Written as DNA, the CDR3 is TGCGCCAGCAGCCGGGACAGGGTAGAGACCCAGTACTTC. It codes for CASSRDRVETQYF.